This T cell receptor (beta chain) was observed in a study of T cells in tuberculosis. This CDR3 region has 13 residues. V lost 5 bases, J lost 4 bases, and 12 bases lay in between. In germline, CDR1 is SGHRS, CDR2 YFSETQ. Here immunoSEQ multiplex PCR was the method, and the copy in TCRdb shows in-frame clones only, minus some. Counted here are about 45,000 clones, roughly 94% occurring once; the ten biggest clones make up about 2%. The clonotype originates from a donor between 10 and 35 years old with latent tuberculosis or without tuberculosis infection. Some clones in this sample may be carry-over from other donors' samples. The specimen was PBMCs. The genes are TRBV5-1 and TRBJ1-1, with D possibly TRBD1 on 5 matching bases. CDR3: CASSLGRVTEAFF. The CDR3 region has the DNA TGCGCCAGCAGTCTCGGCAGGGTCACTGAAGCTTTCTTT. Variable domain in full (rest from reference TRBV5-1 and TRBJ1-1): KAGVTQTPRYLIKTRGQQVTLSCSPISGHRSVSWYQQTPGQGLQFLFEYFSETQRNKGNFPGRFSGRQFSNSRSEMNVSTLELGDSALYLCASSLGRVTEAFFGQGTRLTVV.